This TCR beta chain derives from a study of blood T cell repertoires in COVID-19. This clone was observed a handful of times. Generated by immunoSEQ multiplex PCR, the TCRdb table keeps only in-frame clones and is missing some. The sample records fewer than 250,000 clones, 86% being singletons. V shed 5 bases and J shed 0 bases, with 7 bases lying between them. The CDR3 is made up of 13 amino acids. CDR1 and CDR2 (germline): MDHEN, SYDVKM. Sequencing input: PBMCs or T cells enriched from blood (not recorded which). This rearrangement joins TRBV28 to TRBJ1-1; no clear D gene. This sequence originates from a middle-aged woman with acute COVID-19. CDR3 in DNA: TGTGCCAGCAGTCAAAGAGTGAACACTGAAGCTTTCTTT. Protein product: CASSQRVNTEAFF.